A selection of T cell receptor beta chains follows, all from one sample in a study of long-term antiretroviral therapy in people with HIV. The method was immunoSEQ multiplex PCR; TCRdb's version includes in-frame clones alone and lacks a portion of them. The sample has some 14,000 clones; around 76% are singletons. Here the sequenced sample was unsorted PBMCs, taken 3.1 years after starting antiretroviral therapy. These receptor sequences come from a man aged 40-49 years with HIV. Each CDR3 is given with its conserved first and last residue. A D gene is named only where the DNA matches it firmly. Only some rows state a clone size, as once, few, many or a class for expanded clones.

j_call v_call clone_size d_call cdr3_aa cdr3_nt
TRBJ2-3 TRBV9 NA NA CASSVLGGADTQYF TGTGCCAGCAGCGTACTAGGCGGCGCAGATACGCAGTATTTT
TRBJ2-6 TRBV6-1 NA NA CASSEARYGGPGANVLTF TGTGCCAGCAGTGAAGCGAGGTATGGGGGGCCTGGGGCCAACGTCCTGACTTTC
TRBJ2-1 TRBV6-5 NA NA CASSPGSYNEQFF TGTGCCAGCAGCCCTGGCTCCTACAATGAGCAGTTCTTC
TRBJ2-3 TRBV7-2 NA TRBD2 CASSLGGDSTDTQYF TGTGCCAGCAGCCTCGGGGGGGACTCCACAGATACGCAGTATTTT
TRBJ1-2 TRBV4-1 few TRBD1 CASSQIQGAAYGYTF TGCGCCAGCAGCCAAATTCAGGGGGCGGCCTATGGCTACACCTTC
TRBJ1-1 TRBV13 NA TRBD1 CASSPTGTGNTEAFF TGTGCCAGCAGCCCTACCGGGACAGGAAACACTGAAGCTTTCTTT
TRBJ1-4 TRBV7-3 NA NA CASSNPFIRSLEDRRNEKLFF TGTGCCAGCAGCAACCCTTTTATTAGAAGCTTAGAAGATAGAAGGAATGAAAAACTGTTTTTT
TRBJ1-1 TRBV18 NA TRBD1 CASSPEDREIPEAFF TGTGCCAGCTCACCCGAAGACAGGGAGATACCTGAAGCTTTCTTT
TRBJ2-2 TRBV10-2 NA NA CASRILTGDTGELFF TGCGCCAGCAGAATCCTAACGGGGGACACCGGGGAGCTGTTTTTT
TRBJ1-2 TRBV4-1 NA NA CASSQEYTRYGYTF TGCGCCAGCAGCCAGGAATACACTCGCTATGGCTACACCTTC
TRBJ2-7 TRBV2 once TRBD1 CASFGQGLYEQYF TGTGCCAGCTTCGGACAGGGGTTGTACGAGCAGTACTTC
TRBJ1-1 TRBV6-5 NA TRBD1 CASSYDRAEMNTEAFF TGTGCCAGCAGCTACGACAGGGCTGAGATGAACACTGAAGCTTTCTTT
TRBJ2-5 TRBV18 NA NA CASSPRRLETQYF TGTGCCAGCTCACCACGACGGCTGGAGACCCAGTACTTC
TRBJ2-5 TRBV11-3 once NA CASTSWGARETQYF TGTGCCAGCACCAGTTGGGGGGCTCGAGAGACCCAGTACTTC
TRBJ1-2 TRBV20-1 NA NA CSARVGRGYTF TGCAGTGCTAGAGTAGGGCGCGGCTACACCTTC
TRBJ2-1 TRBV5-1 NA NA CASSWEAYNEQFF TGCGCCAGCAGCTGGGAGGCCTACAATGAGCAGTTCTTC
TRBJ1-1 TRBV5-5 NA NA CASSLGEGLYTEAFF TGTGCCAGCAGCTTGGGGGAGGGATTGTACACTGAAGCTTTCTTT
TRBJ2-3 TRBV6-6 NA NA CASSYSPPSDTQYF TGTGCCAGCAGTTACTCCCCGCCGTCAGATACGCAGTATTTT
TRBJ1-1 TRBV7-9 few NA CASSPRQLNTEAFF TGTGCCAGCAGCCCCCGTCAGCTGAACACTGAAGCTTTCTTT
TRBJ2-1 TRBV14 once NA CASSHWDTGNNEQFF TGTGCCAGCAGCCATTGGGACACAGGGAACAATGAGCAGTTCTTC
TRBJ2-1 TRBV5-6 NA TRBD2 CASSPWEGSYNEQFF TGTGCCAGCAGCCCCTGGGAGGGGAGCTACAATGAGCAGTTCTTC
TRBJ2-7 TRBV15 once NA CATSRIGGAEQYF TGTGCCACCAGCAGAATTGGGGGGGCCGAGCAGTACTTC
TRBJ1-1 TRBV7-7 NA NA CASSIGQNTEAFF TGTGCCAGCAGCATCGGACAGAACACTGAAGCTTTCTTT
TRBJ1-2 TRBV6-1 NA NA CASRAYLEVPLGYTF TGTGCCAGCAGGGCCTACCTAGAGGTCCCCCTTGGCTACACCTTC
TRBJ2-7 TRBV25-1 few TRBD1 CASSARDRPYEQYF TGTGCCAGCAGTGCCCGGGACAGGCCCTACGAGCAGTACTTC
TRBJ1-2 TRBV29-1 NA NA CSVTPDGNYGYTF TGCAGCGTTACACCGGACGGTAACTATGGCTACACCTTC
TRBJ1-2 TRBV4-1 few NA CASSRGEGKDYGYTF TGCGCCAGCAGCCGGGGGGAGGGTAAGGACTATGGCTACACCTTC
TRBJ2-7 TRBV6-5 NA NA CASSWARGARSEQYF TGTGCCAGCAGTTGGGCCCGCGGGGCAAGAAGCGAGCAGTACTTC
TRBJ2-2 TRBV6-1 NA NA CASILGGNTGELFF TGTGCCAGCATTCTTGGGGGGAACACCGGGGAGCTGTTTTTT
TRBJ2-4 TRBV10-3 NA TRBD2 CAISEGLAGIAKNIQYF TGTGCCATCAGTGAGGGCCTAGCGGGGATAGCCAAAAACATTCAGTACTTC
TRBJ1-5 TRBV2 NA NA CASSGREKSGNQPQHF TGTGCCAGCAGTGGCAGGGAAAAGAGCGGAAATCAGCCCCAGCATTTT